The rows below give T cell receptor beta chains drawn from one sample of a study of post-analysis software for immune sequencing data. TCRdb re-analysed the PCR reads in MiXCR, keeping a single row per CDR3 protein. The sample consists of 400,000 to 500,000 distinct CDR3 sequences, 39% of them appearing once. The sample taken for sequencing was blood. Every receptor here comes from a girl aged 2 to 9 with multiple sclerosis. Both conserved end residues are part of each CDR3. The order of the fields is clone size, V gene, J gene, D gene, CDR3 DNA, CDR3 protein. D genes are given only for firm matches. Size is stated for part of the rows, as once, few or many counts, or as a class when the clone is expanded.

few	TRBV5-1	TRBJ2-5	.	TGCGCCAGCAGCTTGGGGAGGACCGGAGAGACCCAGTACTTC	CASSLGRTGETQYF
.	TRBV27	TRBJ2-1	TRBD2	TGTGCCAGCAGTGCCACCGGGACTAGCGGCTACCATGAGCAGTTCTTC	CASSATGTSGYHEQFF
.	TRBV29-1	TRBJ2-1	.	TGCAGCGTTGAGGTGACTACCGACTACAATGAGCAGTTCTTC	CSVEVTTDYNEQFF
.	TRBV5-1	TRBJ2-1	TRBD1	TGCGCCAGCAGTTCTTCCCGCAGGGGGCCGGTCAATGAGCAGTTCTTC	CASSSSRRGPVNEQFF
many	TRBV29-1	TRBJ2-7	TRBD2	TGCAGCGTTGAAGGACTAGCGGGAGAGAACGAGCAGTACTTC	CSVEGLAGENEQYF
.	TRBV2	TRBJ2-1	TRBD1	TGTGCCAGCAGTCCCGACAGGGATTACTACAATGAGCAGTTCTTC	CASSPDRDYYNEQFF
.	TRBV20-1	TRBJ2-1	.	TGCAGTGCTTCGCCCTTAGGGGCTGAGCAGTTCTTC	CSASPLGAEQFF
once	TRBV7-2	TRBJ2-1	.	TGTGCCAGCAGCCCTATATTCCCCCCTCACAATGAGCAGTTCTTC	CASSPIFPPHNEQFF
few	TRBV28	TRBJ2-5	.	TGTGCCAGCAGTTGGGCCCAGGTGGGGGCCAAAGAGACCCAGTACTTC	CASSWAQVGAKETQYF
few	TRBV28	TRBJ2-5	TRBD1	TGTGCCAGCAGTTCCGGGACAGGGTATGGAGAGACCCAGTACTTC	CASSSGTGYGETQYF
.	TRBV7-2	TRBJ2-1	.	TGTGCCAGCAGCGTCCAGTGGGACACCTACTACAATGAGCAGTTCTTC	CASSVQWDTYYNEQFF
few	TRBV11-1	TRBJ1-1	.	TGTGCCAGCAGCTTATACCACAACACTGAAGCTTTCTTT	CASSLYHNTEAFF
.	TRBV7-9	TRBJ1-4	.	TGTGCCAGCAGCTTTACCCTACAGAACGAAAAACTGTTTTTT	CASSFTLQNEKLFF
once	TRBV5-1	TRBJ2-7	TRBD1	TGCGCCAGCCGCGGCCCTGGACAGGGTTTCTCCTCCGAGCAGTACTTC	CASRGPGQGFSSEQYF
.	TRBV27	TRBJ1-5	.	TGTGCCAGCAGTTCCGGGACACAAGCAGGTCAGCCCCAGCATTTT	CASSSGTQAGQPQHF
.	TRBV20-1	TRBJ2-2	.	TGCAGTGCTAGTCAGGGGACCGTCACCGGGGAGCTGTTTTTT	CSASQGTVTGELFF
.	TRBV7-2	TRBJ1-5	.	TGTGCCAGCAGCTTAGTCGGGGGGCCCCAGCATTTT	CASSLVGGPQHF
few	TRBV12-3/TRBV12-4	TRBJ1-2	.	TGTGCCAGCAGTTCAAGCGGAGGGACTGACAGGCGTGGCTACACCTTC	CASSSSGGTDRRGYTF
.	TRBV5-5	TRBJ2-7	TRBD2	TGTGCCAGCAGCCTAGGACTAGCGGGGGGGCCTCACTACGAGCAGTACTTC	CASSLGLAGGPHYEQYF
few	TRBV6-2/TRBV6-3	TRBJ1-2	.	TGTGCCAGCAGGCCCCGAAGGGAAGGAAGCTATGGCTACACCTTC	CASRPRREGSYGYTF
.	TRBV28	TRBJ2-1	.	TGTGCCAGCAGTTTAACCGGACTACCTTCTTGGGAGCAGTTCTTC	CASSLTGLPSWEQFF
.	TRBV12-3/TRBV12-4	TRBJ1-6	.	TGTGCCAGCAGTCCCAGCCACCGGGCCCTGGGCCATTCACCCCTCCACTTT	CASSPSHRALGHSPLHF
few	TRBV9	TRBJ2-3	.	TGTGCCAGCAGCGTAGCCCTCACAGATACGCAGTATTTT	CASSVALTDTQYF
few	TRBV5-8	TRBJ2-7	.	TGTGCCAGCAGCAGGGGGGGAACCCTCTACGAGCAGTACTTC	CASSRGGTLYEQYF
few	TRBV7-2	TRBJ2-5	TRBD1	TGTGCCAGCAGCCTCCCCTCGACAGGGTTGGAGACCCAGTACTTC	CASSLPSTGLETQYF
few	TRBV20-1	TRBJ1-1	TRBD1	TGCAGTGCTAGAGTACTCGTCCCCGGGACAGGGAACACTGAAGCTTTCTTT	CSARVLVPGTGNTEAFF
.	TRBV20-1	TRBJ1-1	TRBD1	TGCAGTGCTGACAGGGGATTGGGCACTGAAGCTTTCTTT	CSADRGLGTEAFF
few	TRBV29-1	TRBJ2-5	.	TGCAGCGTTGCACACAAAGAGACCCAGTACTTC	CSVAHKETQYF
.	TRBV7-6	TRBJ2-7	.	TGTGCCAGCAGCCCAAACCCCTACACAGATGCCTACTCCTACGAGCAGTACTTC	CASSPNPYTDAYSYEQYF
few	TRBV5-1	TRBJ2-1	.	TGCGCCAGCAGCTTTCAGCAGAATTACAATGAGCAGTTCTTC	CASSFQQNYNEQFF
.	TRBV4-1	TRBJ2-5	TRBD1	TGCGCCAGCAGCCGCCCGGGACAGAAAGAGACCCAGTACTTC	CASSRPGQKETQYF
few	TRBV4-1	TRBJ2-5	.	TGCGCCAGCAGGAGGCAGATCCAAGAGACCCAGTACTTC	CASRRQIQETQYF
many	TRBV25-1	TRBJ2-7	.	TGTGCCAGCAGTTCCCAGGCCGACAGTCCCCAGTACTTC	CASSSQADSPQYF
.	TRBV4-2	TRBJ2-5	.	TGTGCCAGCAGCCAAGACTGGGCTAGGCCGGAGACCCAGTACTTC	CASSQDWARPETQYF
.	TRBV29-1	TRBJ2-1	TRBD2	TGCAGCGTTGAAGATCTGACTAGCGGCACCTACAATGAGCAGTTCTTC	CSVEDLTSGTYNEQFF
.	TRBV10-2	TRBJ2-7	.	TGCGCCAGCAGTGAAGCAACAGGGTTCCCCTACGAGCAGTACTTC	CASSEATGFPYEQYF
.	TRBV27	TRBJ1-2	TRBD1	TGTGCCAGCAGTTTCGGGACAGGGGCTGGGCCATATGGCTACACCTTC	CASSFGTGAGPYGYTF
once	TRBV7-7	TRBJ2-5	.	TGTGCCAGCAGCTGGCACCCCACAGAAGAGACCCAGTACTTC	CASSWHPTEETQYF
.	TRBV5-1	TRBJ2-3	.	TGCGCCAGCAGCTTGGGTCCGAGCACGACCACAGATACGCAGTATTTT	CASSLGPSTTTDTQYF
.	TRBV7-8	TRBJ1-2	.	TGTGCCAGCAGCCTAACGTTCTACGACGGTCCTAACTATGGCTACACCTTC	CASSLTFYDGPNYGYTF
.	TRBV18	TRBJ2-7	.	TGTGCCAGCTCACCTCAGGCAGACCAAGGGCGCGAGCAGTACTTC	CASSPQADQGREQYF
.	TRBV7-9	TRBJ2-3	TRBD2	TGTGCCAGCAGCTTCAACGAGCGGGGAACAGATACGCAGTATTTT	CASSFNERGTDTQYF
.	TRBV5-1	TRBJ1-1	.	TGCGCCAGCAGCTTGCCAACGGACCTGAACACTGAAGCTTTCTTT	CASSLPTDLNTEAFF
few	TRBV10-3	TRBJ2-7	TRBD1	TGTGCCATCAGCAATCCGGGACAGGCCCTCTACGAGCAGTACTTC	CAISNPGQALYEQYF
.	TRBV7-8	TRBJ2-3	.	TGTGCCAGCAGCTTAATTAATGCAGATACGCAGTATTTT	CASSLINADTQYF